A single T cell receptor (beta chain) is shown here with its context. As yet, its antigen is unknown. The TCRbeta library was prepared with unique molecular identifiers. TCRdb passed the PCR reads through MiXCR, listing each CDR3 protein once. This sample carries about 980,000 distinct CDR3 sequences, about 29% of them seen once, and the ten largest clones take 25% to 35%. This specimen belongs to a study of T-cell reconstitution after alpha-beta-depleted transplantation in children. General study findings and limits: Where alpha-beta T cells came from about two months after transplant was reportedly several hundred expanded graft clones. Certain patients had high TCRbeta diversity at day 60, and it came from recipient T cells and thymic progenitors that survived. T-cell numbers and diversity one year post-transplant derived largely from freshly generated T cells.

This CDR3 has 15 residues. V gave up 4 bases and J gave up 0 bases, with 11 bases separating them. Germline loops: CDR1 MDHEN, CDR2 SYDVKM. The TCR sequence derives from a boy younger than two who had a stem cell transplant for SCID, so the T cells may come from the graft donor. Sequencing was performed on PBMCs, mostly from graft donor cells, taken 360 days after TCRalphabeta/CD19-depleted stem cell transplant. V is TRBV28 and J is TRBJ2-3; D remains unclear. The CDR3 DNA reads as TGTGCCAGCAGTTCATTAGCTATAAGCACAGATACGCAGTATTTT. Amino acid sequence: CASSSLAISTDTQYF.